This T cell receptor beta chain was sequenced during a study of blood T cells in healthy people across ages. Notes on this clonotype: As yet, its antigen is unknown. Sequence at one end of the junction differs from germline and may be a read error.

The second PCR ran roughly 6 to 11 cycles with a sample-barcoded 5' primer and J-beta primers. Unique molecular identifiers of 12 random nucleotides labeled each cDNA. Every sample gave at least 2.5 million paired-end reads containing CDR3. TCRdb passed the 5' RACE reads through MiXCR, listing each CDR3 protein once. The sample has over 1,200,000 distinct CDR3 sequences; approximately 59% are singletons. Per-sample yields of isolated PBMCs were at least 6 million. Study-level results: The unsorted PBMCs prevented any conclusive comparison of naive versus antigen-experienced cells.

Germline lookup yields CDR1 WSHSY and CDR2 SAAADI. The CDR3 is made up of 15 amino acids. The receptor was derived from a man aged 18 to 30 in good health. V and J are TRBV10-2 and TRBJ1-6; D ambiguous. Sequenced input: blood. This chain's CDR3 is CASSESRTPYSPPHF. As DNA, the CDR3 is TGCGCCAGCAGTGAGTCAAGGACTCCTTATTCACCCCCCCACTTT.